Given below is one TCR beta chain in context. This clone's antigen is unknown. No clone much larger than this one lies a single base away; base qualities are absent. Library creation used the immunoSEQ multiplex PCR assay. For the multiplex PCR, a mixture combining 60 forward primers for TCR Vbeta segments and 13 reverse primers for TCR Jbeta segments was used. The CDR3 region of rearranged TCR beta genes was amplified from genomic DNA by a multiplex PCR assay. The Illumina HiSeq System was used to sequence the amplified TCR beta libraries as 87-base-pair reads. The study's processing was this. Across the 640 or so repertoires, a later analysis counted approximately 75 million unique TCR beta chains, 9 million to 14 million of which were shared by at least two donors. Raw reads were error-corrected and collapsed into unique sequences by a nearest-neighbor algorithm in which closely related sequences were merged to remove PCR and sequencing errors. CDR3 sequences were aligned to IMGT reference sequences to assign V, D and J gene segments. Each retained sequence needed at least a six-nucleotide match to both a V gene segment and a J gene segment. Rearrangements were classified as productive when the CDR3 lacked stop codons and remained in frame with V and J, and all other rearrangements were classified as non-productive. Following IMGT convention, CDR3 was defined as the stretch from the second conserved V-encoded cysteine up to the conserved J-encoded phenylalanine. The earlier analysis of about 560 of the donors excluded any sequence lacking an unambiguous match to a single V gene segment. In an earlier analysis of several hundred of the donors, V segments were called functional above 56.7% productive rearrangements and were called segregating when the between-donor standard deviation exceeded 5%. A statistical classification framework was built to diagnose cytomegalovirus status from the catalog of TCR beta chain sequences. A later analysis assigned V and J genes by comparing TCR nucleotide sequences with IMGT/GENE-DB human TR gene sequences. The TCRdist pipeline was used in a later analysis to assign CDR3 sequences and most-parsimonious VDJ recombination scenarios. In a later analysis, every TCR beta chain was defined by the combination of its CDR3 amino acid sequence and its V-gene family, and reads without a unique V-gene family were dropped. In a later analysis, fewer than 650 highly shared, low-generation-probability nucleotide sequences were removed to address suspected cross-contamination and a sequencing artifact. A later analysis calculated a clonal expansion index for each public chain from normalized within-repertoire ranks of inferred template counts. A later analysis computed generation probabilities with a VDJ recombination model fitted to out-of-frame rearrangements, and checked the results against IGoR. In a later analysis, hypergeometric tests were used to score TCR-TCR, TCR-HLA and TCR-CMV co-occurrence, with a repertoire-size bias correction applied to TCR pairs. To estimate false discovery rates, a later analysis permuted the HLA or CMV assignments 20 times. A later analysis grouped co-occurring TCRs with DBSCAN, adding TCRdist sequence similarity when clustering within HLA-allele-positive subsets. For co-occurrence clustering, repertoires with fewer than 30,000 or more than 120,000 public chains were excluded, along with five or six repertoires with anomalous nucleotide sharing. TCRdb carries this immuneACCESS record with in-frame sequences only. Its versions omit some clonotypes, under half of them owing to an unresolved V gene in the studies checked, with the rest unexplained. V, J and clone size are those of that table, while D and trimming were read from the DNA. This sample has approximately 140,000 clones in its table, and roughly 75% of those were observed once. The ten largest clonotypes hold nearly 7% of the sample.

The data were obtained in a study of cytomegalovirus exposure and HLA in healthy donors (dated by TCRdb to between 2016 and 2019). With regard to the full study: An earlier analysis of several hundred of the donors reported approximately 260 Gb of sequence data and around 120 million unique TCR beta sequences obtained from 180 million or so T cells. A later analysis re-examined previously published TCR beta repertoires from about 670 donors and added high-resolution HLA genotyping to investigate patterns of TCR occurrence. The study aimed to test whether signatures of past pathogen exposure could be identified by cataloging public T cell receptors. High-throughput TCR immunosequencing, statistical association of individual TCRs with disease status, and machine learning were combined to predict cytomegalovirus infection status. Four or five DR-DQ haplotypes were handled as single units for association and clustering because linkage in the cohort was strong. Using immunosequencing, the study profiled T cell repertoires from 500 to 800 subjects and related those repertoires to cytomegalovirus serostatus. Donor age, sex, ethnicity and CMV serostatus were collected together with the repertoire data. In an earlier analysis of roughly 600 of the donors, high-throughput TCR beta sequencing was used to judge whether each TCR beta V gene segment behaved as functional or pseudogenic. Among the roughly 400 genotyped donors, around 81% belonged to the genetic ancestry cluster associated with self-reported Caucasian donors. Typing coverage varied by locus: roughly 620-640 donors for A, B, C, DRB1 and DQB1; approximately 560 for DQA1; 606 for DPA1; roughly 470 for DPB1. Every repertoire in the discovery cohort had been generated on one and the same sequencing platform. On average, roughly 250,000 unique TCR beta nucleotide sequences were sequenced per donor among a few hundred genotyped donors of the cohort, with 15% to 20% of those sequences being non-productive. Both class I and class II loci were covered by HLA typing, at four-digit resolution. Besides the first cohort of 550 to 750 subjects, a separate validation cohort made up of 120 different subjects was used. A later genetic analysis used genome-wide SNP genotypes for 398 of the 666 donors, treating that subset as a discovery cohort. An early release covering roughly 600 HLA-typed donors comprised 300 to 350 gigabases of sequencing data and around 80 million unique TCR sequences. The later analysis used no new phenotypic data to find candidate immune exposures, relying instead on TCR beta sequences and their occurrence across donors. Study-wide findings and limitations: Linkage disequilibrium might explain the correlated functional status among segregating V segments, but an unknown experimental factor could not be excluded. In a later analysis, most CMV-associated TCR beta chains were found to appear HLA-restricted, with HLA associations seemingly driven largely by CMV exposure. The study gave a list of 150 to 200 TCR beta chains associated with cytomegalovirus. The 87-base-pair reads could not distinguish some IMGT-functional V segments, including TRBV6-2 and TRBV6-3, so those segments were excluded. Because some donors lacked HLA typing at each locus, the association tests relied only on the typed subset. A further reported finding was that TCR beta sequences accurately predicted the HLA-A and HLA-B alleles for most subjects in the first cohort. Only TCR beta chains were sequenced in this cohort, and the absence of alpha or paired-chain data limited detectable features. Broadly in line with IMGT annotations, most TCR beta V segments showed up in productive rearrangements about 87% or about 30% of the time in an earlier analysis of about 500 of the donors. In vitro tests confirmed that a few of the cytomegalovirus-associated TCR beta chains recognize cytomegalovirus antigens. Several of the top co-occurrence clusters appeared to be linked to parvovirus B19, influenza, CMV and Epstein-Barr virus, according to a later analysis. The classifier was reported to diagnose cytomegalovirus status with high specificity and sensitivity in both the original and validation cohorts. Because counts were too low, about 18 rarely observed V segments, including chromosome 9 orphons, were excluded from the earlier analysis of 587 of the donors. When HLA alleles, especially DR and DQ, strongly co-occurred, TCR associations were difficult to assign to individual alleles. Compared with equally common non-associated chains, HLA-associated TCR beta chains in a later analysis were more clonally expanded and had lower generation probabilities. It was suggested by the authors that the approach could potentially be generalized to other disease states and immunological phenotypes. In a later genetic analysis, fewer N-insertions in productive TCRs were reported among donors in an Asian-associated ancestry cluster than the approximately 670-donor mean. In a later genetic analysis, a missense DCLRE1C variant was associated with V-gene and J-gene trimming of TCR beta chains, and the association was replicated in an independent cohort. A cluster of highly shared sequence variants was judged likely to be a technical artifact of the sequencing pipeline. In a later analysis, TCR association rates were found to vary across HLA loci, with the most associated TCRs seen for DRB1 alleles and the fewest for HLA-C alleles. Immune exposure information for the cohort was limited to CMV serostatus. Across donors, most TCR sequences were observed very rarely, whereas some public TCRs were present in many individuals. Roughly uniform sequencing depth across donors was assumed in presence/absence analyses, although this assumption may not hold. Specific HLA alleles were associated with 15,000 to 20,000 TCR beta sequences at a false discovery rate of 0.05 in a later analysis.

CDR1 and CDR2 are drawn from the germline V gene: SQVTM, ANQGSEA. Counted from cysteine to phenylalanine, this CDR3 has 13 amino acids. The retained sequence is limited to the CDR3, 39 bases, with the frame set at the first base. The germline V end is reduced by 0 bases and the J end by 5 bases; junction bases left unmatched: 2. In total, roughly 670 healthy bone marrow donors made up the cohort. Cohort members were all nominally healthy when sampled, although unrecorded immune exposures were likely present. The donor tested CMV seropositive and was one of the 289 seropositive cohort members. A peripheral blood sample was provided by each donor, and peripheral blood mononuclear cells were used for TCR beta sequencing. The Qiagen DNeasy Blood Extraction Kit was used to extract genomic DNA from the blood cell samples.

The sample consisted of PBMCs. This TCR was recovered from a man aged 35 to 55 in good health and CMV-seropositive. Recombination connected TRBV29-1 to TRBJ1-1; 8 bases in the junction line up with TRBD1. The CDR3 amino acid sequence is: CSVEEGTGTEAFF. Here is the DNA: TGCAGCGTTGAAGAGGGGACAGGAACTGAAGCTTTCTTT.